This TCR beta chain was observed in a study of post-analysis software for immune sequencing data. Study information: Patients had relapsing-remitting, secondary progressive or progressive-relapsing multiple sclerosis; some lacked subtype. Study-wide results and caveats: Clustering by F measure revealed strong co-clustering among samples prepared together in one batch. In multiple sclerosis, normalized Chao1 diversity was significantly below that of controls. Among four or five TRBV segments more frequent in patients than controls were TRBV5-6, TRBV5-1 and TRBV20-1.

V was shortened by 1 base and J by 4 bases, with 11 bases between the two germline ends. The CDR3 has 14 amino acids. The germline gives CDR1 LNHNV, CDR2 YYDKDF (reference sequence). A word on this clonotype: Its antigen remains unidentified.

Tagging with unique molecular identifiers was a feature of the TCR beta cDNA libraries. The T cell input of roughly 0.95 to 10 million gave about 470,000 cDNA molecules. TCRdb passed the PCR reads through MiXCR, listing each CDR3 protein once. Of some 450,000 distinct CDR3 sequences listed, roughly 45% are singletons. Sequencing was performed on blood. The source of this sequence is a girl aged 10 to 17 with multiple sclerosis. The V and J genes are TRBV15 and TRBJ2-7; no definite D call. The CDR3 loop reads CATSRGIGEYEQYF. CDR3 in DNA: TGTGCCACCAGCAGAGGAATAGGAGAATACGAGCAGTACTTC.